This is a list of T cell receptor beta chains from one sample in a study of persistence of HIV-infected CD4 T cells. Data came from immunoSEQ multiplex PCR; TCRdb stores just in-frame clones and leaves some out. The sample includes more than 45,000 clones, under 85% seen only once; the top ten take around 2.9%. Their target antigens are unknown. The sequenced sample was CD4+ T cells sorted from PBMCs after approximately 20-hour stimulation, obtained from a patient who received antiretroviral therapy. These TCRs come from an adult man with HIV who was CMV-seropositive. Both conserved end residues are part of each CDR3. The D gene is left open where the match is weak. Clone size appears in some rows only: once, few, many, or a class for an expanded clone.

j_call	d_call	v_call	clone_size	cdr3_nt	cdr3_aa
TRBJ1-2	NA	TRBV5-5	once	TGTGCCAGCAGCTTGCAGGGCCAGTCTGGCTACACCTTC	CASSLQGQSGYTF
TRBJ1-1	TRBD1	TRBV7-9	few	TGTGCCAGCAGCTCCAACAGGGGGCAGGTCACTGAAGCTTTCTTT	CASSSNRGQVTEAFF
TRBJ1-1	TRBD1	TRBV25-1	NA	TGTGCCAGCAGGTCGGGACAGAAATTAAACACTGAAGCTTTCTTT	CASRSGQKLNTEAFF
TRBJ1-1	NA	TRBV4-1	NA	TGCGCCAGCAGCCTAACCGGGACGAACATGAACACTGAAGCTTTCTTT	CASSLTGTNMNTEAFF
TRBJ2-7	NA	TRBV5-1	NA	TGCGCCAGCAGCAAATCCGGGACATTCGGCTACGAGCAGTACTTC	CASSKSGTFGYEQYF
TRBJ1-1	NA	TRBV5-1	few	TGCGCCAGCAGCTTGGGCCGTTCTGAAGCTTTCTTT	CASSLGRSEAFF
TRBJ2-2	TRBD2	TRBV19	NA	TGTGCCAGTAGTATAGAGGCTAGCGGGGGAACCGGGGAGCTGTTTTTT	CASSIEASGGTGELFF
TRBJ2-2	TRBD2	TRBV11-2	NA	TGTGCCAGCAGCCCCCCGGGACTATACACCGGGGAGCTGTTTTTT	CASSPPGLYTGELFF
TRBJ2-5	NA	TRBV6-5	NA	TGTGCCAGCAGTTCCCGGACCTCGACCCAGTACTTC	CASSSRTSTQYF
TRBJ1-2	TRBD1	TRBV14	NA	TGTGCCAGCAGCCTGGGACAGGGCAATGGCTACACCTTC	CASSLGQGNGYTF
TRBJ2-3	TRBD2	TRBV7-9	NA	TGTGCCAGCAGCCCTGGGACTAGCGGAAGCGTGTATTTT	CASSPGTSGSVYF
TRBJ2-3	NA	TRBV5-6	NA	TGTGCCAGCAGCTTGTCCCCCCCAGATACGCAGTATTTT	CASSLSPPDTQYF
TRBJ1-2	NA	TRBV29-1	NA	TGCAGTGATGTCCCGGGACATTATCGGGGCTACACCTTC	CSDVPGHYRGYTF
TRBJ1-2	NA	TRBV6-5	NA	TGTGCCAGCAGCCTCAAACTGGGGGTCGGCTACACCTTC	CASSLKLGVGYTF
TRBJ2-6	NA	TRBV19	NA	TGTGCCAGTTCAGGAGTTCTGGGTCAGGCCAACGTCCTGACTTTC	CASSGVLGQANVLTF
TRBJ1-3	NA	TRBV2	NA	TGTGCCAGCGTCGGAAGATCTGGAAACACCATATATTTT	CASVGRSGNTIYF
TRBJ2-5	TRBD2	TRBV10-3	few	TGTGCCATCAGACCCGGGACTACCACCCAAGAGACCCAGTACTTC	CAIRPGTTTQETQYF